This T cell receptor (beta chain) was found in a study of PD-1 blockade in mismatch repair-deficient tumors. Study information: Enrolled about 2012-2016, patients had progressing, pretreated mismatch repair-deficient cancers of more than ten types.

Points from the study as a whole: Tumor-resident clones, often absent from pretreatment blood, expanded after pembrolizumab and then contracted.

Regarding this clone: What it recognizes is unknown.

Mismatch repair deficiency was confirmed in all patients, by PCR or immunohistochemistry. A few pembrolizumab responders had their TCRs sequenced. Libraries were prepared by immunoSEQ multiplex PCR; TCRdb keeps only in-frame clonotypes and omits some of them. Of some 84,000 clones in the sample, approximately 84% were seen once. Here the sequenced sample was peripheral blood, taken 12 weeks after starting pembrolizumab. This sequence originates from an adult with mismatch repair-deficient cancer.

CDR3 sequence (DNA): TGTGCCAGCAGCTCCCCTGGGGGGGAGGTGGTTGAAAAACTGTTTTTT. Translated, it gives CASSSPGGEVVEKLFF. This sequence joins TRBV5-5 and TRBJ1-4; maybe TRBD1 (5 bases). CDR1 and CDR2 (germline): SGHKS, YYEKEE (reference sequence). With 3 bases removed from V and 7 bases from J, the gap between germline ends came to 19 bases. This CDR3 is built from 16 residues.